This T cell receptor beta chain was recorded in a study of T cell responses to AZD1222 COVID-19 vaccine. Study findings and constraints: The repertoires were collected only after the peak T cell response. When two AZD1222 doses had been given, Spike-specific TCR breadth and depth rose.

Sequencing used immunoSEQ multiplex PCR; TCRdb keeps in-frame clones, though not all of them. Of about 140,000 clones listed, approximately 91% are singletons. Concerning this clone itself: Its antigen is not identified.

The germline V gene encodes CDR1 SEHNR and CDR2 FQNEAQ (reference sequence). V was pared by 2 bases and J by 5 bases, with 10 bases of the junction left unmatched. CDR3 length: 16 residues. This TCR was sampled from an adult who received the AZD1222 COVID-19 vaccine. V usage is TRBV7-9 and J usage is TRBJ1-1; 8 bases match TRBD1. The sequenced sample was peripheral blood, obtained 28 days after the second AZD1222 dose. The CDR3 region has the DNA TGTGCCAGCAGCTTACCCGACAGGGGCCAAGGGACTGAAGCTTTCTTT. This gives the protein CASSLPDRGQGTEAFF.